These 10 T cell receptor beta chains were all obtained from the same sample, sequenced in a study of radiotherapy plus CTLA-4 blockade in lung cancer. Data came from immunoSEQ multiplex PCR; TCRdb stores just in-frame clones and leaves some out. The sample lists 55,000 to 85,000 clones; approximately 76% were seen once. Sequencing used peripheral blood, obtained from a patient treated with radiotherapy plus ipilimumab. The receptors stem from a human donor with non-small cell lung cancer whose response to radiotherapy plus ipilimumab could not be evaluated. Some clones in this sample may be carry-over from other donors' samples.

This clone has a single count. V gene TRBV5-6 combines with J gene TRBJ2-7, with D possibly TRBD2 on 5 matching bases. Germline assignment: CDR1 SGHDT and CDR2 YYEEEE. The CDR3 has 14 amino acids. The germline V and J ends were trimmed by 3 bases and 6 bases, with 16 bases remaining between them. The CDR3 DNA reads TGTGCCAGCAGCTACGGCCCTCTGGACTCCGAGCAGTACTTC. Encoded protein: CASSYGPLDSEQYF.

The CDR3 coding sequence is TGTGCCAGCAGCGTAGGTGGGCGGGGGGGCGTTGAGCAGTTCTTC. Its translation is CASSVGGRGGVEQFF. The chain couples TRBV9 to TRBJ2-1; TRBD2 agrees at 9 bases. The CDR3 extends over 15 amino acids. Losses at the gene ends were 0 bases for V and 9 bases for J; bases not matched to a gene: 7. The germline V gene encodes CDR1 SGDLS and CDR2 YYNGEE.

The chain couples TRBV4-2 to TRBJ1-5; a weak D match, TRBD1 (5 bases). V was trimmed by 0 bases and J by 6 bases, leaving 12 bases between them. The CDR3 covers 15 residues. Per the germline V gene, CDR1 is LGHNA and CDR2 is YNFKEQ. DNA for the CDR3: TGTGCCAGCAGCCAAGATCGACAGACACCTCAGCCCCAGCATTTT. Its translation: CASSQDRQTPQPQHF.

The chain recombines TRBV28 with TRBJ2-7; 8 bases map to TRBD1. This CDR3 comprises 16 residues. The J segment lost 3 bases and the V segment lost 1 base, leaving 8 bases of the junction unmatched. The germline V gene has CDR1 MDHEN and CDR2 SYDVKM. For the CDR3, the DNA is TGTGCCAGCAGTTTATCCGGCGCAACAGGGGGCTACGAGCAGTACTTC. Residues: CASSLSGATGGYEQYF.

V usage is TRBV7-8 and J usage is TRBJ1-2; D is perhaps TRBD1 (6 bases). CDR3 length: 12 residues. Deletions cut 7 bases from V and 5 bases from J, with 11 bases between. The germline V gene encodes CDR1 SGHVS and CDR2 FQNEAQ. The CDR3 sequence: CASKGGQYGYTF. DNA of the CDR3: TGTGCCAGCAAGGGGGGGCAATATGGCTACACCTTC.

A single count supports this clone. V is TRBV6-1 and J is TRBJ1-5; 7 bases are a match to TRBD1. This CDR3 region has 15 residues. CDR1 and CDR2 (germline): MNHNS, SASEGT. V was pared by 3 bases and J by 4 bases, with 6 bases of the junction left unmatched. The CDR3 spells CASSENWGQNQPQHF. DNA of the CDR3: TGTGCCAGCAGTGAGAATTGGGGACAGAATCAGCCCCAGCATTTT.

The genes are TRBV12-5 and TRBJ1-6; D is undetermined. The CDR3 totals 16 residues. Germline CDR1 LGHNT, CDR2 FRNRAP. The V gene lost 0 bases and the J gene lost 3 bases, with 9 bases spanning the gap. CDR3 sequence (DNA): TGTGCTAGTGGTTTGGTGGCGGGGAGCTATAATTCACCCCTCCACTTT. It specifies CASGLVAGSYNSPLHF.

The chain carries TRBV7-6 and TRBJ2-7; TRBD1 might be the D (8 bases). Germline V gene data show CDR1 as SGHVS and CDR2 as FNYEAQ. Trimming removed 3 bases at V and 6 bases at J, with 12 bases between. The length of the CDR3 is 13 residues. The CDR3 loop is CASSLGGTGEQYF. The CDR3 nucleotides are TGTGCCAGCAGCTTGGGGGGGACAGGCGAGCAGTACTTC.

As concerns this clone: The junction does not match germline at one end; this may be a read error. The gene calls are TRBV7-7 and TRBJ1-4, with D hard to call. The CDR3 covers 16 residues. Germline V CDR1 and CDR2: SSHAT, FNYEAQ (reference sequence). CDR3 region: CASSSLGGATNEKLFF. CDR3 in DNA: TGTGCTAGCAGTTCCCTAGGAGGTGCAACTAATGAAAAACTGTTTTTT.

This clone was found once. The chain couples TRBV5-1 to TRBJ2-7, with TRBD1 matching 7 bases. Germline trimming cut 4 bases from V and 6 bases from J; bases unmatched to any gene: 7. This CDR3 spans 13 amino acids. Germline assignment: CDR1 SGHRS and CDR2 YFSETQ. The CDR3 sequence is CASSPRDRSEQYF. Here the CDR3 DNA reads TGCGCCAGCAGCCCTAGGGACAGATCCGAGCAGTACTTC.